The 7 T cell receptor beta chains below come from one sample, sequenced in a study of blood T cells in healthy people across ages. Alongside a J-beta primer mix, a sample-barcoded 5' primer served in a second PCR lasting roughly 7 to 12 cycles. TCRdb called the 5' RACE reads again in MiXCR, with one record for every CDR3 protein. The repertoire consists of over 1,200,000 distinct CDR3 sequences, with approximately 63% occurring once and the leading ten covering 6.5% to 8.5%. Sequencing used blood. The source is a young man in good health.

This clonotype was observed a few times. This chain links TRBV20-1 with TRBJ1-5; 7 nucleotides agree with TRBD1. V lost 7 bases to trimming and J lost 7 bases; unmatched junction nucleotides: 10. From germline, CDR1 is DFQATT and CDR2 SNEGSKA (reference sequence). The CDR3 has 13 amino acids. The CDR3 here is CSVQDREAQPQHF. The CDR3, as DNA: TGCAGTGTTCAAGACAGGGAAGCCCAGCCCCAGCATTTT.

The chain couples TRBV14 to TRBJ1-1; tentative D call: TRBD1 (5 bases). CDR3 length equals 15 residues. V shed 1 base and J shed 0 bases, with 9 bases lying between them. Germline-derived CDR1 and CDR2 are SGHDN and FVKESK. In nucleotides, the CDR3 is TGTGCCAGCAGCCAAGTGGGACCGATGAACACTGAAGCTTTCTTT. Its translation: CASSQVGPMNTEAFF.

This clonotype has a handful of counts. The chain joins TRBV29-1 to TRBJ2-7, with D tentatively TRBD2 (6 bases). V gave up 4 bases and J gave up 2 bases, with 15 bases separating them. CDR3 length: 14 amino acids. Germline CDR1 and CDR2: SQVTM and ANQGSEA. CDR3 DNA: TGCAGCGTTGTTCCCGGGAGCTCTACCTACGAGCAGTACTTC. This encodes CSVVPGSSTYEQYF.

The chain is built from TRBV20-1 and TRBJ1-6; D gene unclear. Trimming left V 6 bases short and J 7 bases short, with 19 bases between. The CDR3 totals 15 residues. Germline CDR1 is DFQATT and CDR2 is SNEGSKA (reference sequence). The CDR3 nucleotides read TGCAGTGCAACCCAGAATCCTGTATCGAATTCACCCCTCCACTTT. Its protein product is CSATQNPVSNSPLHF.

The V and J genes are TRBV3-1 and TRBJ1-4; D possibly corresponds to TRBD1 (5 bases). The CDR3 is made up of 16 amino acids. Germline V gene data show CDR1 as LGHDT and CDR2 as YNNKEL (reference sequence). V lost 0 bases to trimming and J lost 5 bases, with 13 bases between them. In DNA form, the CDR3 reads TGTGCCAGCAGCCAAGATCCCCGGGACGGGAATGAAAAACTGTTTTTT. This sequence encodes CASSQDPRDGNEKLFF.

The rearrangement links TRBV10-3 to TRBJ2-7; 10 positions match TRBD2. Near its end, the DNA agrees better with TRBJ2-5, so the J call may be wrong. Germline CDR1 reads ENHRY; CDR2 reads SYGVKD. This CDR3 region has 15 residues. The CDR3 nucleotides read TGTGCCATCAGTGAGGCACTAGCGGGATCAGAGACCCAGTACTTC. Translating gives CAISEALAGSETQYF.

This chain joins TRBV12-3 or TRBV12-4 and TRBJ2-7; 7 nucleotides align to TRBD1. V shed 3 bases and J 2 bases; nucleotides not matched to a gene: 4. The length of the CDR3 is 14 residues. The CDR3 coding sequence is TGTGCCAGCAGTTTTTGGGACAGTACCTACGAGCAGTACTTC. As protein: CASSFWDSTYEQYF.